The 21 T cell receptor beta chains below come from one sample, sequenced in a study of technical replicates of blood from several donors. TCRdb's table, derived via immunoSEQ multiplex PCR, lists solely in-frame clones and lacks some. The sample contains some 79,000 clones, 94% of which appear only once. The material sequenced was T cells isolated from PBMCs. All receptors derive from a human donor in good health.

The genes are TRBV20-1 and TRBJ2-1, with D possibly matching TRBD2 (6 bases). CDR3 length: 11 amino acids. Germline CDR1 reads DFQATT; CDR2 reads SNEGSKA (reference sequence). Between the trimmed V and J ends, which lost 5 bases and 8 bases, there was a span of 10 bases. Written as DNA, the CDR3 is TGCAGTGCTTCGACTAGTTATGAGCAGTTCTTC. Its protein is CSASTSYEQFF.

This chain uses TRBV6-6 with TRBJ2-7; D may be TRBD2 (7 bases). This CDR3 region has 14 residues. Trimming left V 4 bases short and J 4 bases short, with 14 bases between. Per the germline V gene, CDR1 is MNHNY and CDR2 is SVGAGI (reference sequence). The CDR3 DNA reads as TGTGCCAGCAGTTCCGGGGGGCGGGGTTACGAGCAGTACTTC. Translating it yields CASSSGGRGYEQYF.

This clone was seen a single time. The V and J genes are TRBV11-2 and TRBJ2-7, with D possibly being TRBD2 (6 bases). CDR1 and CDR2 from the germline V gene are SGHAT and FQNNGV. The CDR3 contains 14 residues. V dropped 6 bases and J dropped 1 base, with 13 bases sitting between them. CDR3 nucleotide sequence: TGTGCCAGCAGACAACCCGGGACTTCCTACGAGCAGTACTTC. Its translation is CASRQPGTSYEQYF.

This clone has only one observation. J is TRBJ2-1 and V is TRBV6-5, with TRBD1 matching 9 bases. The length of the CDR3 is 13 residues. The trim removed 7 bases at V and 6 bases at J, leaving 4 bases unmatched. Germline CDR1 is MNHEY and CDR2 is SVGAGI. CDR3 loop: CASTTDRGNEQFF. The CDR3, as DNA: TGTGCCAGCACTACGGACAGGGGCAATGAGCAGTTCTTC.

The rearrangement uses TRBV5-4 and TRBJ1-1; D may be TRBD1 (6 bases). Germline V gene sequence: CDR1 SGHNT, CDR2 YYREEE (reference sequence). V shed 5 bases and J shed 4 bases, with 24 bases lying between them. The CDR3 extends over 17 amino acids. The CDR3 reads CASRSDRTQSDSTEAFF. CDR3 nucleotide sequence: TGTGCCAGCAGGTCCGACAGGACACAGTCGGATAGCACTGAAGCTTTCTTT.

The rearrangement joins TRBV5-4 to TRBJ2-3; D not certain. From germline, CDR1 is SGHNT and CDR2 YYREEE (reference sequence). Trimming removed 0 bases from V and 0 bases from J, with 8 bases in between. This CDR3 is 15 amino acids long. This CDR3 is CASSLELASTDTQYF. The DNA of the CDR3 is TGTGCCAGCAGCTTGGAGCTCGCTAGCACAGATACGCAGTATTTT. Full variable domain (outside the CDR3, taken from reference TRBV5-4 and TRBJ2-3): ETGVTQSPTHLIKTRGQQVTLRCSSQSGHNTVSWYQQALGQGPQFIFQYYREEENGRGNFPPRFSGLQFPNYSSELNVNALELDDSALYLCASSLELASTDTQYFGPGTRLTVL.

The DNA for the CDR3 is TGTGCCAGCAGTGCTTGGGCGGGGGGGCCAGGCAATGAGCAGTTCTTC. Encoded protein: CASSAWAGGPGNEQFF. The chain employs TRBV6-1 and TRBJ2-1; TRBD2 matches at 9 bases. V was clipped by 4 bases and J by 6 bases; unmatched bases: 10. This CDR3 contains 16 residues. Germline V lookup: CDR1 MNHNS, CDR2 SASEGT.

The chain combines TRBV2 with TRBJ2-1, with a possible D match to TRBD2 (5 bases). CDR1 and CDR2 (germline): SNHLY, FYNNEI. V lost 6 bases, J lost 9 bases, and 15 bases lay in between. The CDR3 spans 13 residues. CDR3 nucleotides: TGTGCCAGCAGCGGAGGATTCGCGGCTGAGCAGTTCTTC. The encoded protein is CASSGGFAAEQFF.

The J gene is TRBJ1-2, the V gene TRBV4-2, with 7 bases identical to TRBD1. V gave up 8 bases and J gave up 5 bases; unmatched junction bases: 11. The germline V gene encodes CDR1 LGHNA and CDR2 YNFKEQ. The CDR3 contains 14 residues. Here the CDR3 reads CASGGQYLLYGYTF. The CDR3 DNA reads as TGTGCCAGCGGGGGACAGTACTTACTATATGGCTACACCTTC.

The sample holds a few counts of this clone. V is TRBV25-1 and J is TRBJ1-1, with 7 bases that match TRBD1. The CDR3 is 13 residues long. Germline values: CDR1 MGHDK, CDR2 SYGVNS. J lost 11 bases, V lost 5 bases, and 11 bases had no gene match. The CDR3 loop is CASSPQGDSSAFF. The DNA for the CDR3 is TGTGCCAGCAGTCCGCAGGGGGATTCGTCCGCTTTCTTT.

The V call is TRBV10-2, the J call TRBJ1-5; 8 positions agree with TRBD1. The J segment lost 1 base and the V segment lost 6 bases, leaving 11 bases of the junction unmatched. The CDR3 length is 17 residues. Looked up from germline, CDR1 is WSHSY and CDR2 is SAAADI. The CDR3 nucleotides read TGCGCCAGCAGGAGTATCCAGGGGGCGCGGAGCAATCAGCCCCAGCATTTT. Its protein is CASRSIQGARSNQPQHF.

This chain uses TRBV19 with TRBJ1-1; 8 nucleotides align to TRBD1. Looked up from germline, CDR1 is LNHDA and CDR2 is SQIVND (reference sequence). This CDR3 contains 15 residues. J was trimmed by 3 bases and V by 8 bases; bases with no gene match: 11. The CDR3 nucleotides are TGTGCCAGTGGCGACAGGGGCAGCCGGGACACTGAAGCTTTCTTT. This codes for CASGDRGSRDTEAFF.

The chain couples TRBV4-1 to TRBJ1-2; a weak D match, TRBD1 (6 bases). The germline CDR1 and CDR2 sequences are MGHRA and YSYEKL. The CDR3 is 18 amino acids. V gave up 4 bases and J gave up 4 bases, with 25 bases separating them. The CDR3 sequence: CASSRGPLQGVFVYGYTF. The CDR3 nucleotides are TGCGCCAGCAGCCGGGGGCCGCTACAGGGCGTCTTCGTCTATGGCTACACCTTC.

The chain links TRBV5-1 to TRBJ2-1, with 8 bases lining up with TRBD2. After removal of 4 bases from V and 0 bases from J, the junction contained 6 bases not matched to a gene. Germline V lookup: CDR1 SGHRS, CDR2 YFSETQ. The CDR3 consists of 16 residues. This CDR3 is CASSISGGPSYNEQFF. Written as DNA, the CDR3 is TGCGCCAGCAGCATTTCGGGAGGGCCCTCCTACAATGAGCAGTTCTTC.

The chain joins TRBV21-1 to TRBJ2-4; the table's TRBD2 call for D was not verified on the DNA. TRBV21-1 is classified as a pseudogene. The CDR3 spans 18 residues. CDR3 nucleotide sequence: TGTGCCAGCAGCAAATGGTATAGAGCGGGAGGGCCCAAAAACATTCAGTACTTC. This sequence encodes CASSKWYRAGGPKNIQYF.

V usage is TRBV2 and J usage is TRBJ1-2, with D hard to call. In germline, CDR1 is SNHLY, CDR2 FYNNEI. The V end was cut by 5 bases, the J end by 2 bases, with 6 bases between. The CDR3 has 12 residues. CDR3 bases: TGTGCCAGCAGTCGCCAGAACTATGGCTACACCTTC. Its protein product is CASSRQNYGYTF.

The chain uses TRBV6-5 and TRBJ1-1; a possible D gene is TRBD1 (5 bases). This CDR3 comprises 14 residues. Germline V gives CDR1 MNHEY, CDR2 SVGAGI. Trimming left V 6 bases short and J 4 bases short, with 15 bases between. CDR3 DNA: TGTGCCAGCAGCCGGTCCCGGGGGAGCACTGAAGCTTTCTTT. Protein product: CASSRSRGSTEAFF.

The chain employs TRBV7-9 and TRBJ1-1; D not certain. The length of the CDR3 is 13 residues. In germline, CDR1 is SEHNR, CDR2 FQNEAQ (reference sequence). V lost 0 bases and J lost 11, with 13 bases in between. CDR3 nucleotides: TGTGCCAGCAGCTTAGCGTATGGAGGGAGGGCTTTCTTT. Its translation is CASSLAYGGRAFF.

This chain uses TRBV28 with TRBJ2-1, with 11 bases aligning to TRBD2. This CDR3 has 17 amino acids. Germline values: CDR1 MDHEN, CDR2 SYDVKM. After removal of 6 bases from V and 6 bases from J, the junction contained 13 bases not matched to a gene. CDR3 loop: CASRSLPGLADFNEQFF. DNA of the CDR3: TGTGCCAGCAGGTCTCTCCCGGGACTAGCGGACTTCAATGAGCAGTTCTTC.

A single count supports this clone. CDR3 sequence reads: CASSIDARGRGENTEAFF. In DNA, the CDR3 is TGTGCCAGTAGTATAGATGCCCGGGGGAGAGGGGAGAACACTGAAGCTTTCTTT. The chain carries TRBV19 and TRBJ1-1; the D gene is possibly TRBD1 (5 bases). Per the germline V gene, CDR1 is LNHDA and CDR2 is SQIVND (reference sequence). The CDR3 spans 18 residues. V lost 0 bases and J lost 1, with 18 bases in between.

This clone was recorded once. The chain recombines TRBV10-1 with TRBJ2-7; 7 bases align to TRBD1. Germline assignment: CDR1 WNHNN and CDR2 SYGVQD (reference sequence). This CDR3 comprises 13 residues. The trim removed 2 bases at V and 7 bases at J, leaving 5 bases unmatched. In DNA, the CDR3 is TGCGCCAGCAGTGAGGAGGGGGCGGTTGAGCAGTACTTC. It encodes CASSEEGAVEQYF.